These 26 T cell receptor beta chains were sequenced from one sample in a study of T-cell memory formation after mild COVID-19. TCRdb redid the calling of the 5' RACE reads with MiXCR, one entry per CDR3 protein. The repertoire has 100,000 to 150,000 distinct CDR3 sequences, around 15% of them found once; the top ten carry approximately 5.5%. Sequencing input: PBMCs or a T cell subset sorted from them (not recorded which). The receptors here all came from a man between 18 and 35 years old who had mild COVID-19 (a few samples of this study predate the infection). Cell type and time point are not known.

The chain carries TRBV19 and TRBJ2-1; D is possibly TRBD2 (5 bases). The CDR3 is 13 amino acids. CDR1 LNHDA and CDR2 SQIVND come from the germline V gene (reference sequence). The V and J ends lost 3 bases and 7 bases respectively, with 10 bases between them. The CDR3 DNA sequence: TGTGCCAGTAGTATCCGGGGTCGGAATGAGCAGTTCTTC. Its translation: CASSIRGRNEQFF. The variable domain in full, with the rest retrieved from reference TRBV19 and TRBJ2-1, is DGGITQSPKYLFRKEGQNVTLSCEQNLNHDAMYWYRQDPGQGLRLIYYSQIVNDFQKGDIAEGYSVSREKKESFPLTVTSAQKNPTAFYLCASSIRGRNEQFFGPGTRLTVL.

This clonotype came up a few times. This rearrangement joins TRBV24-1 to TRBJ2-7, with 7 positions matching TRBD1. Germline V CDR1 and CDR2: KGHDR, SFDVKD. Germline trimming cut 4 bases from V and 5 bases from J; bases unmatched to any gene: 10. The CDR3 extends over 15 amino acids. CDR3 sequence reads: CATSDLQGRRDEQYF. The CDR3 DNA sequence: TGTGCCACCAGTGACCTACAGGGGCGTCGAGACGAGCAGTACTTC.

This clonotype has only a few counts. DNA for the CDR3: TGTGCCAGCAGTGCAATTGGTCCCGGCCCCACAGATACGCAGTATTTT. As protein: CASSAIGPGPTDTQYF. The V call is TRBV12-3 or TRBV12-4, the J call TRBJ2-3, with no clear D. Trimming stripped 5 bases from V and 2 bases from J, with 17 bases between. The CDR3 spans 16 residues.

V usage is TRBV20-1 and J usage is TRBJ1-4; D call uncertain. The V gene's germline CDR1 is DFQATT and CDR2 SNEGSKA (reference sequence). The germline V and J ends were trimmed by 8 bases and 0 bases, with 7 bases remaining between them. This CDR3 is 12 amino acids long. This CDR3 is CSITATNEKLFF. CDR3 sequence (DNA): TGCAGTATAACAGCAACTAATGAAAAACTGTTTTTT.

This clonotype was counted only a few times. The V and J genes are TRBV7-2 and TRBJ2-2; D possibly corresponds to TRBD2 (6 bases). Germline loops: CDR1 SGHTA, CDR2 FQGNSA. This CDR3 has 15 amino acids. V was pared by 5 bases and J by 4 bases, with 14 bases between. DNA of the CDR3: TGTGCCAGCAGCCTGCTATCCGGGGGCACCGGGGAGCTGTTTTTT. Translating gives CASSLLSGGTGELFF.

CDR3 coding DNA: TGTGCCACCAGCAGAGTATCGGGACTAGCGGGTGGCTGGGAGCAGTACTTC. Translation: CATSRVSGLAGGWEQYF. The V gene is TRBV15, the J gene TRBJ2-7, with 12 bases identical to TRBD2. There are 17 residues in the CDR3. V trimming: 1 base; J trimming: 7 bases; junction bases outside the gene matches: 11. Germline lookup yields CDR1 LNHNV and CDR2 YYDKDF (reference sequence). Combining the CDR3 with reference TRBV15 and TRBJ2-7 gives the whole variable domain DAMVIQNPRYQVTQFGKPVTLSCSQTLNHNVMYWYQQKSSQAPKLLFHYYDKDFNNEADTPDNFQSRRPNTSFCFLDIRSPGLGDTAMYLCATSRVSGLAGGWEQYFGPGTRLTVT.

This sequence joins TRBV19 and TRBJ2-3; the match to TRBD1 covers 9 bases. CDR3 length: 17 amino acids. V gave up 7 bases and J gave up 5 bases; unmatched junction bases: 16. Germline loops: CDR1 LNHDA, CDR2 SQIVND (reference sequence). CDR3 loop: CASTAHGRTGGRDTQYF. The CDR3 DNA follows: TGTGCCAGTACCGCCCACGGCAGAACAGGGGGCAGAGATACGCAGTATTTT.

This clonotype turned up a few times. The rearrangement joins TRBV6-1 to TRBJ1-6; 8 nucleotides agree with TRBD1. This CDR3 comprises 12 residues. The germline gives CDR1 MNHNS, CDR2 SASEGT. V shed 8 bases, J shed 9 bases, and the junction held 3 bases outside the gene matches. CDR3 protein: CASDQGASPLHF. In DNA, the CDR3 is TGTGCCAGCGACCAGGGGGCTTCACCCCTCCACTTT.

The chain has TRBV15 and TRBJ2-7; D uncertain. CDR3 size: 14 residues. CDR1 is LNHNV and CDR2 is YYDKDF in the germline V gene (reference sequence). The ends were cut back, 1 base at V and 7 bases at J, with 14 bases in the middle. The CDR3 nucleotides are TGTGCCACCAGCAGAGCGGCAGCTCGTGGGGAGCAGTACTTC. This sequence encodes CATSRAAARGEQYF.

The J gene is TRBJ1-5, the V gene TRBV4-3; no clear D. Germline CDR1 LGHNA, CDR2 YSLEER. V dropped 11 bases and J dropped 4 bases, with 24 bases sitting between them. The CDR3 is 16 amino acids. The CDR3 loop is CALCRRSVQANQPQHF. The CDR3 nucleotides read TGCGCCCTCTGTCGTAGATCTGTCCAGGCAAATCAGCCCCAGCATTTT.

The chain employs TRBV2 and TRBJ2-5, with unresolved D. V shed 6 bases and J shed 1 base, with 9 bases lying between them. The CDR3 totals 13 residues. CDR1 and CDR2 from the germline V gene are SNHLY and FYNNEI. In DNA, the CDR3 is TGTGCCAGCAGGTGGACGTTCCAAGAGACCCAGTACTTC. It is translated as CASRWTFQETQYF.

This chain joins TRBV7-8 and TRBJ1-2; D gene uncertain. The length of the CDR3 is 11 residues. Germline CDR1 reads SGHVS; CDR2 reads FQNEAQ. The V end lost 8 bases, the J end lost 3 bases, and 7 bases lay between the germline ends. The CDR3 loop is CASPPHYGYTF. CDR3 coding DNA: TGTGCCAGCCCGCCCCACTATGGCTACACCTTC.

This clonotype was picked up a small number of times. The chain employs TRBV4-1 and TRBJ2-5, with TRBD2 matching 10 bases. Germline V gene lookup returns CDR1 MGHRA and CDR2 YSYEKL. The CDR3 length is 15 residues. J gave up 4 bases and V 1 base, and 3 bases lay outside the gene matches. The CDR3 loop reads CASSQGTSGGETQYF. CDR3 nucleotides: TGCGCCAGCAGCCAAGGGACTAGCGGAGGAGAGACCCAGTACTTC.

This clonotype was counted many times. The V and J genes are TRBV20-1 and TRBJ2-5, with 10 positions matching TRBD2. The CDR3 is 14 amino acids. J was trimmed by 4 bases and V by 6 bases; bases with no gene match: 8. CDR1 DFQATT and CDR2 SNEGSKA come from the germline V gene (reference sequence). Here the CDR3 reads CSAAIAGGLETQYF. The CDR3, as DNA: TGCAGTGCCGCCATAGCGGGGGGTTTAGAGACCCAGTACTTC.

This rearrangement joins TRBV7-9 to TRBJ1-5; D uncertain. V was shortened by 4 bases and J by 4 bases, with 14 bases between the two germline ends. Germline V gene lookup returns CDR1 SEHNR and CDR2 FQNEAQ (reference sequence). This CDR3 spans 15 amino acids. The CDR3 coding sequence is TGTGCCAGCAGCTCCTACGGTAATCAAAATCAGCCCCAGCATTTT. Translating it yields CASSSYGNQNQPQHF.

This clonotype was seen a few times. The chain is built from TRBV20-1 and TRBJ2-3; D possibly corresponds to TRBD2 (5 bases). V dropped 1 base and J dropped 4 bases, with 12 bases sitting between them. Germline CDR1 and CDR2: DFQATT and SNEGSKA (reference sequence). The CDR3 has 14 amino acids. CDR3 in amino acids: CSARGDGGPDTQYF. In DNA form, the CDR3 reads TGCAGTGCTAGAGGAGACGGCGGGCCAGATACGCAGTATTTT.

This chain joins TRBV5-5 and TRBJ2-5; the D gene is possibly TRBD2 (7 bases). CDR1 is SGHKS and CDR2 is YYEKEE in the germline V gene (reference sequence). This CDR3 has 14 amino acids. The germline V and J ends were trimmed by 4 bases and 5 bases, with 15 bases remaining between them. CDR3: CASSRTVGGETQYF. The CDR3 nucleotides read TGTGCCAGCAGCCGGACAGTCGGGGGGGAGACCCAGTACTTC.

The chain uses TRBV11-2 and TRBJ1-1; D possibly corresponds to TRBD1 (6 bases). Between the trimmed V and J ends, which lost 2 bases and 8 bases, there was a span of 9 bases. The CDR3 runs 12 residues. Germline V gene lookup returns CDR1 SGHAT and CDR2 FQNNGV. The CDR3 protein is CASSLSTGEAFF. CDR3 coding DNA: TGTGCCAGCAGCTTAAGTACAGGGGAAGCTTTCTTT.

The CDR3 DNA sequence: TGTGCCTGGAGTGGGGGAGCCTACGAGCAGTACTTC. Encoded protein: CAWSGGAYEQYF. The rearrangement uses TRBV30 and TRBJ2-7; TRBD2 might be the D (5 bases). The CDR3 is made up of 12 amino acids. V lost 1 base and J 2 bases, leaving 6 bases between the germline ends. CDR1 is GTSNPN and CDR2 is SVGIG in the germline V gene (reference sequence).

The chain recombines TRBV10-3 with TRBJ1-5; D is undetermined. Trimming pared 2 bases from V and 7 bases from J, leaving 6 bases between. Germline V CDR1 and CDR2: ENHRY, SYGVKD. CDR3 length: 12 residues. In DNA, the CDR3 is TGTGCCATCAGTGAGGAGGACCAGCCCCAGCATTTT. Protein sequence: CAISEEDQPQHF.

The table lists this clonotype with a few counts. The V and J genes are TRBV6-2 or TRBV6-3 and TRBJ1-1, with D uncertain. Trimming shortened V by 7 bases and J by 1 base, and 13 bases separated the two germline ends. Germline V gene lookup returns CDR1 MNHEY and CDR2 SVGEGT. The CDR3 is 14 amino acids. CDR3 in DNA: TGTGCCAGCAAAACACAGACGGCGAACACTGAAGCTTTCTTT. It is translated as CASKTQTANTEAFF.

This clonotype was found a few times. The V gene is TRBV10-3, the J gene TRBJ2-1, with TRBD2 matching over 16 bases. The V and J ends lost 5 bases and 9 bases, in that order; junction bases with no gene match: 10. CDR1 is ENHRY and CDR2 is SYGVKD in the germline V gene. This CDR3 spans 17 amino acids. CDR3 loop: CAISLGGTSGGAGEQFF. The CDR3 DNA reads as TGTGCCATCAGTTTAGGAGGGACTAGCGGGGGGGCTGGTGAGCAGTTCTTC.

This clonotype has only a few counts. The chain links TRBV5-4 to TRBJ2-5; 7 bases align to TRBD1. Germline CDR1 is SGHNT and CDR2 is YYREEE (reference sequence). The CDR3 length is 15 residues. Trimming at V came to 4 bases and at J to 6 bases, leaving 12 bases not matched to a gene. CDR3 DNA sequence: TGTGCCAGCAGCCCACAGGGGCCTCAGGGGAAGACCCAGTACTTC. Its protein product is CASSPQGPQGKTQYF.

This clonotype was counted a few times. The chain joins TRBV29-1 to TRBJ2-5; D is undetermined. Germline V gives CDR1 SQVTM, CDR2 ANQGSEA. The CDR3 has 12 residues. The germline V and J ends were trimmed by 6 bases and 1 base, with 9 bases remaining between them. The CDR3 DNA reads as TGCAGCGTATACAGAGTCCAAGAGACCCAGTACTTC. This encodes CSVYRVQETQYF.

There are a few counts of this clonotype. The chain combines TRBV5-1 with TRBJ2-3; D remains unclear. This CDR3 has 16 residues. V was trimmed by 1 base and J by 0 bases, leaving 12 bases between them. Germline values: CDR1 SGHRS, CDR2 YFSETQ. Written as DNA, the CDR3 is TGCGCCAGCAGCTTGATTGGTACCACTAGCACAGATACGCAGTATTTT. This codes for CASSLIGTTSTDTQYF. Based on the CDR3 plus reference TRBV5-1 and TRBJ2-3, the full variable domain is KAGVTQTPRYLIKTRGQQVTLSCSPISGHRSVSWYQQTPGQGLQFLFEYFSETQRNKGNFPGRFSGRQFSNSRSEMNVSTLELGDSALYLCASSLIGTTSTDTQYFGPGTRLTVL.

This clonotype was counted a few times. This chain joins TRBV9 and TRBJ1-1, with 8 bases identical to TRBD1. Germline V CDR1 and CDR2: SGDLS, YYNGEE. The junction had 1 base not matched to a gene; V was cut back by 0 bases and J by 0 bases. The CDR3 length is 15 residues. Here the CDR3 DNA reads TGTGCCAGCAGCGTAGGGGACAGGATGAACACTGAAGCTTTCTTT. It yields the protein CASSVGDRMNTEAFF.